Presented here are 23 T cell receptor beta chains from one specimen sequenced in a study of blood T cell repertoires in COVID-19. Assay used: immunoSEQ multiplex PCR; TCRdb lists only in-frame clones, some missing. The sample comprises some 350,000 clones, roughly 90% of which are singletons, and 6% to 8% rests with the top ten. The sequencing input was peripheral blood. These receptors were collected from a woman in her 70s with COVID-19, enrolled during active disease.

To note about this clone: One end of the junction is discordant with germline, which a read error may explain. The chain uses TRBV2 and TRBJ1-2; 9 positions agree with TRBD1. CDR1 SNHLY and CDR2 FYNNEI come from the germline V gene. There are 15 residues in the CDR3. CDR3 region: CASREDRGVNYGYTF. The CDR3 nucleotides are TGTGCCAGCAGGGAAGACAGGGGGGTTAACTATGGCTACACCTTC.

The V call is TRBV24-1, the J call TRBJ1-5, with a tentative D call TRBD1 (5 bases). This CDR3 has 14 residues. Trimming shortened V by 6 bases and J by 1 base, and 9 bases separated the two germline ends. Germline V gene data show CDR1 as KGHDR and CDR2 as SFDVKD. CDR3 in DNA: TGTGCCACCAGTTCAGGGTTGAGCAATCAGCCCCAGCATTTT. As protein: CATSSGLSNQPQHF.

The J gene is TRBJ1-2, the V gene TRBV24-1; the D gene is possibly TRBD1 (6 bases). Between the trimmed V and J ends, which lost 4 bases and 6 bases, there was a span of 14 bases. Germline CDR1 is KGHDR and CDR2 is SFDVKD. CDR3 length equals 14 residues. The CDR3 spells CATSDAGGADGYTF. The CDR3 DNA is TGTGCCACCAGTGACGCGGGGGGCGCGGATGGCTACACCTTC.

The rearrangement uses TRBV3-1 (or the pseudogene TRBV3-2) and TRBJ1-1; D is unresolved. Trimming removed 4 bases at V and 6 bases at J, with 9 bases between. The germline V gene has CDR1 LGHDT and CDR2 YNNKEL (reference sequence). CDR3 size: 12 residues. CDR3 protein: CASSRETAEAFF. In DNA form, the CDR3 reads TGTGCCAGCAGCCGCGAAACGGCTGAAGCTTTCTTT.

The rearrangement links TRBV28 to TRBJ1-1, with D perhaps TRBD1 (6 bases). V shed 6 bases and J shed 6 bases, with 17 bases lying between them. Germline CDR1 MDHEN, CDR2 SYDVKM. The CDR3 is made up of 14 amino acids. Here the CDR3 DNA reads TGTGCCAGCAGATCAGCAGGGGCTGAGGCTGAAGCTTTCTTT. It yields the protein CASRSAGAEAEAFF.

This chain links TRBV6-5 with TRBJ1-4; D is uncertain. The CDR3 has 14 amino acids. V was trimmed by 6 bases and J by 0 bases, leaving 8 bases between them. The germline V gene has CDR1 MNHEY and CDR2 SVGAGI. CDR3 bases: TGTGCCAGCAGATATATTGCAACTAATGAAAAACTGTTTTTT. The encoded protein is CASRYIATNEKLFF.

This chain uses TRBV5-1 with TRBJ2-7; a weak D match, TRBD1 (5 bases). The V end was cut by 2 bases, the J end by 1 base, with 10 bases between. This CDR3 is 14 amino acids long. Germline CDR1 reads SGHRS; CDR2 reads YFSETQ. The CDR3 loop reads CASSLGRASYEQYF. CDR3 coding DNA: TGCGCCAGCAGCTTAGGCAGGGCTTCCTACGAGCAGTACTTC.

The chain carries TRBV18 and TRBJ1-2; 7 bases align to TRBD1. The CDR3 totals 16 residues. Germline V gene sequence: CDR1 KGHSH, CDR2 LQKENI. The trim removed 2 bases at V and 5 bases at J, leaving 11 bases unmatched. CDR3 amino acids: CASSPGTVEVSYGYTF. For the CDR3, the DNA is TGTGCCAGCTCACCAGGGACAGTAGAGGTCTCTTATGGCTACACCTTC.

The CDR3 loop reads CASSGTGNKDYGYTF. Here the CDR3 DNA reads TGTGCCAGCAGCGGGACAGGGAATAAAGACTATGGCTACACCTTC. The chain couples TRBV11-2 to TRBJ1-2; TRBD1 agrees at 9 bases. J lost 3 bases, V lost 5 bases, and 7 bases had no gene match. Germline lookup yields CDR1 SGHAT and CDR2 FQNNGV. The CDR3 spans 15 residues.

This clone was observed many times. The V gene is TRBV6-5, the J gene TRBJ2-2, with unresolved D. The CDR3 is made up of 15 amino acids. Germline V gene data show CDR1 as MNHEY and CDR2 as SVGAGI. Trimming took 0 bases from V and 4 from J, leaving 9 bases between them. CDR3 coding DNA: TGTGCCAGCAGTTACTCGCTAGGTTTCACCGGGGAGCTGTTTTTT. Residues: CASSYSLGFTGELFF.

The J gene is TRBJ1-5, the V gene TRBV19; D gene uncertain. The germline V gene encodes CDR1 LNHDA and CDR2 SQIVND (reference sequence). V was cut by 4 bases and J by 0 bases, with 7 bases left in between. This CDR3 is 14 amino acids long. CDR3 sequence: CASSTQYSNQPQHF. DNA of the CDR3: TGTGCCAGTAGTACACAATATAGCAATCAGCCCCAGCATTTT. Complete variable domain (other parts from reference TRBV19 and TRBJ1-5): DGGITQSPKYLFRKEGQNVTLSCEQNLNHDAMYWYRQDPGQGLRLIYYSQIVNDFQKGDIAEGYSVSREKKESFPLTVTSAQKNPTAFYLCASSTQYSNQPQHFGDGTRLSIL.

This chain uses TRBV6-5 with TRBJ1-1, with D possibly TRBD1 on 5 matching bases. CDR1 MNHEY and CDR2 SVGAGI come from the germline V gene. Deletions cut 5 bases from V and 0 bases from J, with 10 bases between. The CDR3 has 14 residues. The CDR3: CASSLDSVNTEAFF. The DNA for the CDR3 is TGTGCCAGCAGTCTCGACAGCGTGAACACTGAAGCTTTCTTT.

The rearrangement uses TRBV4-3 and TRBJ2-2; TRBD2 might be the D (6 bases). Germline CDR1 and CDR2: LGHNA and YSLEER. Trimming took off 4 bases at V and 7 bases at J, with 13 bases between the two ends. The CDR3 is made up of 14 amino acids. Here the CDR3 reads CASSLQGGGGELFF. In nucleotides, the CDR3 is TGCGCCAGCAGCCTGCAGGGAGGAGGCGGGGAGCTGTTTTTT.

The rearrangement joins TRBV11-2 to TRBJ2-2; the D gene is possibly TRBD2 (6 bases). CDR1 is SGHAT, CDR2 FQNNGV, per germline. Trimming cost V 4 bases and J 6 bases, with 12 bases left between them. The CDR3 spans 14 residues. CDR3 sequence reads: CASSSTGTSGELFF. The CDR3, as DNA: TGTGCCAGCAGCTCGACGGGGACTTCCGGGGAGCTGTTTTTT.

The chain recombines TRBV7-3 with TRBJ1-2; TRBD1 agrees at 12 bases. The CDR3 contains 16 residues. Germline CDR1 and CDR2: SGHTA and FQGTGA. Trimming cost V 5 bases and J 8 bases; bases outside gene matches: 12. The CDR3 nucleotides read TGTGCCAGCAGCCCGGACCCGGGACAGGGGGCCATAGGCTACACCTTC. Translated: CASSPDPGQGAIGYTF.

This chain uses TRBV5-1 with TRBJ1-1; the D gene is possibly TRBD1 (5 bases). This CDR3 region has 15 residues. Germline lookup yields CDR1 SGHRS and CDR2 YFSETQ. Trimming removed 4 bases at V and 1 base at J, with 14 bases between. The CDR3 DNA reads as TGCGCCAGCAGCACGGACACCCCATCGAACACTGAAGCTTTCTTT. It translates to CASSTDTPSNTEAFF. The whole variable domain, remainder taken from reference TRBV5-1 and TRBJ1-1, is KAGVTQTPRYLIKTRGQQVTLSCSPISGHRSVSWYQQTPGQGLQFLFEYFSETQRNKGNFPGRFSGRQFSNSRSEMNVSTLELGDSALYLCASSTDTPSNTEAFFGQGTRLTVV.

V is TRBV28 and J is TRBJ1-3; a weak D match, TRBD1 (6 bases). Germline CDR1 reads MDHEN; CDR2 reads SYDVKM. The CDR3 extends over 15 amino acids. Trimming removed 9 bases at V and 4 bases at J, with 19 bases between. CDR3 in DNA: TGTGCCAGTCATACGCCTGGACAGCGGGGAAACACCATATATTTT. It codes for CASHTPGQRGNTIYF.

This chain joins TRBV10-1 and TRBJ2-7; perhaps TRBD2 as D (5 bases). Germline CDR1 reads WNHNN; CDR2 reads SYGVQD (reference sequence). V was shortened by 2 bases and J by 7 bases, with 15 bases between the two germline ends. This CDR3 is 14 amino acids long. Here the CDR3 DNA reads TGCGCCAGCAGTGAGCATAGCGTGGGAGCGGAGCAGTACTTC. Its protein is CASSEHSVGAEQYF.

The CDR3: CASAETGGYQPQHF. DNA of the CDR3: TGTGCCAGTGCCGAGACAGGAGGATATCAGCCCCAGCATTTT. The chain combines TRBV19 with TRBJ1-5, with D possibly being TRBD1 (6 bases). The CDR3 length is 14 residues. CDR1 and CDR2 from the germline V gene are LNHDA and SQIVND (reference sequence). Deletions cut 8 bases from V and 5 bases from J, with 16 bases between.

This clone came up a few times. The chain couples TRBV2 to TRBJ2-5; no clear D gene. This CDR3 is 11 amino acids long. The germline V gene has CDR1 SNHLY and CDR2 FYNNEI. The germline V and J ends were trimmed by 8 bases and 1 base, with 5 bases remaining between them. As DNA, the CDR3 is TGTGCCAGCGCGGTCCAAGAGACCCAGTACTTC. Translating it yields CASAVQETQYF.

The V call is TRBV7-8, the J call TRBJ2-7, with D tentatively TRBD1 (5 bases). From germline, CDR1 is SGHVS and CDR2 FQNEAQ. This CDR3 contains 15 residues. The V gene lost 5 bases and the J gene lost 3 bases, with 17 bases spanning the gap. The CDR3 sequence is CASSQEAGLDYEQYF. CDR3 DNA: TGTGCCAGCAGCCAAGAAGCAGGGTTAGACTACGAGCAGTACTTC.

V gene TRBV7-8 combines with J gene TRBJ1-2; a weak D match, TRBD1 (6 bases). The CDR3 is 15 residues long. Germline loops: CDR1 SGHVS, CDR2 FQNEAQ. V lost 3 bases, J lost 4 bases, and 15 bases lay in between. The DNA of the CDR3 is TGTGCCAGCAGCTTGGGACAAAGTGGGGGCTATGGCTACACCTTC. It specifies CASSLGQSGGYGYTF.

This chain connects TRBV19 to TRBJ1-3; 12 bases agree with TRBD1. The germline gives CDR1 LNHDA, CDR2 SQIVND (reference sequence). V dropped 7 bases and J dropped 8; count of bases not matched to a gene: 3. The CDR3 runs 13 residues. The CDR3 sequence is CASMGQGADTIYF. CDR3 DNA sequence: TGTGCCAGTATGGGACAGGGGGCGGACACCATATATTTT.